The rows below give T cell receptor beta chains drawn from one sample of a study of early T cells in non-severe SARS-CoV-2 infection. One entry per CDR3 protein results from TCRdb running MiXCR on the 5' RACE reads. Counted here are about 61,000 distinct CDR3 sequences, 10% to 12% occurring once; the ten biggest clones make up around 1.6%. Sequencing was performed on whole blood. Receptors originate from an adult who was a healthcare worker with PCR-confirmed SARS-CoV-2 infection or an uninfected control (not recorded which). CDR3s include the opening cysteine and the closing phenylalanine or tryptophan.

j_call v_call cdr3_aa
TRBJ2-3 TRBV20-1 CSPRGADTQYF
TRBJ1-2 TRBV27 CASSFGPFDGYTF
TRBJ2-5 TRBV5-6 CASSLTPRGFKTQYF
TRBJ2-3 TRBV10-3 CAISEGAKDTQYF
TRBJ2-7 TRBV7-2 CASSLALAWYEQYF
TRBJ1-2 TRBV2 CASRVYGYTF
TRBJ2-3 TRBV6-5 CASSPLSVTDTQYF
TRBJ2-7 TRBV21-1 CASSRDTYEQYF
TRBJ1-2 TRBV29-1 CSVEEGRGRYGYTF
TRBJ1-5 TRBV6-1 CASSRTIPGQKGWQPQHF
TRBJ2-1 TRBV7-9 CASSLSPNEQFF
TRBJ2-4 TRBV7-2 CASSSTGFTIQYF
TRBJ1-1 TRBV7-8 CASSLDGTDNTEAFF
TRBJ1-3 TRBV20-1 CSARGNSGNTIYF
TRBJ1-2 TRBV4-3 CASSQVMGVGSGYTF
TRBJ1-1 TRBV5-1 CASSQGQPEAFF
TRBJ2-5 TRBV11-1 CASSLEGEVETQYF
TRBJ2-2 TRBV10-2 CASSLTGGNTGELFF
TRBJ2-7 TRBV6-5 CASAGTRESSEQYF
TRBJ2-5 TRBV7-8 CASSYRDPEGTQYF
TRBJ1-4 TRBV3-1 CASSQIGGGPEKLFF
TRBJ2-2 TRBV6-6 CASRLPQGRELFF
TRBJ1-1 TRBV7-3 CASSLQPNTEAFF
TRBJ1-1 TRBV6-5 CASRPGDRLNTEAFF
TRBJ2-2 TRBV7-2 CASSPNWAGELFF
TRBJ1-2 TRBV12-3/TRBV12-4 CASSPTVGPYGYTF
TRBJ2-3 TRBV6-6 CASSRLAGFTDTQYF
TRBJ1-2 TRBV12-3/TRBV12-4 CASSPTRRGIPHNYGYTF
TRBJ2-3 TRBV7-4 CASSFSGGHYYTQYF
TRBJ2-7 TRBV20-1 CSASWGRSYEQYF
TRBJ2-3 TRBV3-1 CASSQGLGTDTQYF
TRBJ1-1 TRBV19 CASSPGGQMNTEAFF
TRBJ1-1 TRBV6-6 CASSYTQTVNTEAFF
TRBJ1-1 TRBV30 CAWSVPQFQITEAFF
TRBJ1-1 TRBV27 CASSYPPWEGTEAFF
TRBJ2-3 TRBV20-1 CSARDILRTDTQYF
TRBJ2-7 TRBV6-2/TRBV6-3 CASRSAGALYEQYF
TRBJ2-2 TRBV4-1 CASSQDRQGAGGELFF
TRBJ1-1 TRBV20-1 CSARAAGNTEAFF
TRBJ1-5 TRBV20-1 CSARDGTGVGNQPQHF
TRBJ2-7 TRBV13 CASNRRRGDSYEQYF
TRBJ2-2 TRBV4-3 CASSLRPAGGERNGELFF
TRBJ2-5 TRBV2 CASGRSGAETQYF
TRBJ2-1 TRBV20-1 CSARPLAGDHNEQFF
TRBJ2-7 TRBV6-1 CASKQGNSYEQYF
TRBJ1-1 TRBV10-1 CAITRQPKQIRVSTEAFF
TRBJ2-5 TRBV6-2/TRBV6-3 CASSYGGAGGTQYF
TRBJ1-5 TRBV12-3/TRBV12-4 CASSDPGQPQHF
TRBJ1-2 TRBV2 CASSPGRANYGYTF
TRBJ2-5 TRBV11-2 CASSLGDTGTGKETQYF
TRBJ1-2 TRBV7-2 CASSPGQGDRSGYTF
TRBJ2-5 TRBV27 CASSLASGRSQETQYF
TRBJ2-7 TRBV29-1 CSALISGGFEQYF
TRBJ2-3 TRBV7-9 CASSPWDPEGETDTQYF
TRBJ2-5 TRBV6-1 CASRTDNQETQYF
TRBJ2-3 TRBV27 CASTSPGTVTDTQYF